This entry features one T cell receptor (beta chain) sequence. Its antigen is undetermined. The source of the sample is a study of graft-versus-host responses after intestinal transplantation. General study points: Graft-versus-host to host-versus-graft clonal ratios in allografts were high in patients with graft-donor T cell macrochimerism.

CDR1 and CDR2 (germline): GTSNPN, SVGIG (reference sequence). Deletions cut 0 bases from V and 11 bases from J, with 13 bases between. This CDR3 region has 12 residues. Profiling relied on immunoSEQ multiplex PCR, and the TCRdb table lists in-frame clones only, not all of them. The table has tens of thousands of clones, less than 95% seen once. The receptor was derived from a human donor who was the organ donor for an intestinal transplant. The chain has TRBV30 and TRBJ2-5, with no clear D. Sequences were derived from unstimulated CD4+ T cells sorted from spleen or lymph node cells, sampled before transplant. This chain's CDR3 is CAWSVQVGPQYF. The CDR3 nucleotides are TGTGCCTGGAGTGTACAAGTGGGTCCGCAGTACTTC.